This T cell receptor (beta chain) was recorded in a study of cytomegalovirus exposure and HLA in healthy donors. Concerning this clone itself: Its target is unknown.

With 3 bases removed from V and 0 bases from J, the gap between germline ends came to 8 bases. This CDR3 region has 14 residues. Germline-derived CDR1 and CDR2 are SNHLY and FYNNEI. The PCR was carried out with 60 Vbeta primers and 13 Jbeta primers. The repertoire was sequenced with immunoSEQ multiplex PCR; TCRdb's copy has only in-frame clones and lacks some. The sample lists 160,000 or so clones, approximately 84% seen once, with less than 2.5% in the top ten. Overall study results and limits: Segments of the TCR beta V type were, in most cases, productive about 90% or about 30% of the time in an earlier analysis.

Sequenced material: PBMCs. This TCR was recovered from a woman under 30 in good health and CMV-seronegative. The rearrangement joins TRBV2 to TRBJ1-2; D unresolved. CDR3 DNA sequence: TGTGCCAGCAGTGAGTCGAGCGCTAACTATGGCTACACCTTC. Protein: CASSESSANYGYTF.